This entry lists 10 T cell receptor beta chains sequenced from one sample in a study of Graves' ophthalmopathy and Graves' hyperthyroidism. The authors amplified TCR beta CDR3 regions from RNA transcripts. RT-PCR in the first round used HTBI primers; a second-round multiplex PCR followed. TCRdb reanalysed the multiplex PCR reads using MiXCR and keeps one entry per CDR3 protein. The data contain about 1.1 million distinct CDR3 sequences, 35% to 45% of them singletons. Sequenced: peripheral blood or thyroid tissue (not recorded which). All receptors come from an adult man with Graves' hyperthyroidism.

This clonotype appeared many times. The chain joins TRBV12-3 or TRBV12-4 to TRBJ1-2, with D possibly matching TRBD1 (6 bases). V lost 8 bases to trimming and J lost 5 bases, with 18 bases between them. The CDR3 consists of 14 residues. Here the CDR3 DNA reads TGTGCCAGCGCCTCGCAGGGGACGAGGTATGGCTACACCTTC. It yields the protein CASASQGTRYGYTF.

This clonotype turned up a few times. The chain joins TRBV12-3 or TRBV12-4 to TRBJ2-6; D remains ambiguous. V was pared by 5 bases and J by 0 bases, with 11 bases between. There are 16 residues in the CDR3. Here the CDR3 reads CASSVPSFSGANVLTF. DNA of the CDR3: TGTGCCAGCAGTGTGCCAAGCTTCTCTGGGGCCAACGTCCTGACTTTC.

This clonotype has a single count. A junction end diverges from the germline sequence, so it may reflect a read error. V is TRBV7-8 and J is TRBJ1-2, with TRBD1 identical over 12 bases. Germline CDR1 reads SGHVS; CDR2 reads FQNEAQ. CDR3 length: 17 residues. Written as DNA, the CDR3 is TGTGCCAGCAGGTCTGGGACAGGGGGCGCGGAACGGGATGGCCACACCTTC. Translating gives CASRSGTGGAERDGHTF. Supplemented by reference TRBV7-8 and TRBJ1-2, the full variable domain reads GAGVSQSPRYKVAKRGQDVALRCDPISGHVSLFWYQQALGQGPEFLTYFQNEAQLDKSGLPSDRFFAERPEGSVSTLKIQRTQQEDSAVYLCASRSGTGGAERDGHTFGSGTRLTVV.

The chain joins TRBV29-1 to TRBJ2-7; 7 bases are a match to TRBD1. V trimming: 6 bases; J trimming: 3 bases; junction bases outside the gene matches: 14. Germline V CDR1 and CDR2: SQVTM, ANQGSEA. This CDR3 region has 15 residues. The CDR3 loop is CSVIRQGDYGYEQYF. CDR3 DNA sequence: TGCAGCGTAATAAGACAGGGAGACTATGGCTACGAGCAGTACTTC.

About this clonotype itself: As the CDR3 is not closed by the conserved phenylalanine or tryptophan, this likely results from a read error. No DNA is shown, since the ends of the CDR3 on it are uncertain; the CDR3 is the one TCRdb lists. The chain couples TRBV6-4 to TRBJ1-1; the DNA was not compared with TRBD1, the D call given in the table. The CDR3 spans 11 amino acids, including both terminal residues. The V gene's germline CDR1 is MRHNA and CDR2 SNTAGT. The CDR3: CASRDGDRARY.

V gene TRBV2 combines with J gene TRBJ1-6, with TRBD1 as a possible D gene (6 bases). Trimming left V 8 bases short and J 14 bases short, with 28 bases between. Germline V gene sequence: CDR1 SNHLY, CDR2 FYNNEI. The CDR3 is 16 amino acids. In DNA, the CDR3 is TGTGCCAGCGTGCCGGGGGGCGGCCCCGGCCGTCGATCCCTCCACTTT. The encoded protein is CASVPGGGPGRRSLHF.

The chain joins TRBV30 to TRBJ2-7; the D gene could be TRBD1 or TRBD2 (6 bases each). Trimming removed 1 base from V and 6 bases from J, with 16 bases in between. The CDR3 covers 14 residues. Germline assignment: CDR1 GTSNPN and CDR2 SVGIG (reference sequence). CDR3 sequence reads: CAWSEGEESSEQYF. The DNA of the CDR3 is TGTGCCTGGAGTGAGGGGGAGGAAAGTAGCGAGCAGTACTTC.

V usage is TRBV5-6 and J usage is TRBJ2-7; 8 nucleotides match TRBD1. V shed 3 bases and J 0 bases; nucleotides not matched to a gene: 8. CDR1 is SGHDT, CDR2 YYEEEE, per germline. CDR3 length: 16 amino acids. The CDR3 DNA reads TGTGCCAGCAGCTCGGACAGGGCCCCCAGCTCCTACGAGCAGTACTTC. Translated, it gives CASSSDRAPSSYEQYF.

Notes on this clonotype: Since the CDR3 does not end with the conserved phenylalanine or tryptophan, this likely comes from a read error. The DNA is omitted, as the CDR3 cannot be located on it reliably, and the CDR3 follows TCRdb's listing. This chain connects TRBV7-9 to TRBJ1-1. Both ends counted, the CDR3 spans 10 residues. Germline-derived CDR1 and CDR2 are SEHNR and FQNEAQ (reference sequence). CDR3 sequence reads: CASSLGPLTY.

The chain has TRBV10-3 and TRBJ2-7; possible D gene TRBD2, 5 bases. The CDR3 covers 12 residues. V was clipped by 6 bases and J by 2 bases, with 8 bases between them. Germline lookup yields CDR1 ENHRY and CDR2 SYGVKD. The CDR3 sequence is CAISGITYEQYF. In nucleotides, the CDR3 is TGTGCCATCAGCGGGATTACCTACGAGCAGTACTTC.